Listed below are T cell receptor beta chains from one sample, sequenced in a study of blood T cell repertoires in COVID-19. Assay: immunoSEQ multiplex PCR; the TCRdb copy retains only in-frame clones and omits some. In the table there are roughly 30,000 clones, approximately 84% of which are singletons. Input material: peripheral blood. These receptors were obtained from a man older than 75 with active COVID-19. The CDR3 runs from the conserved cysteine through the conserved F or W. D genes are given only for firm matches. Clone size, where shown, is once, few, many, or a class for clones that have expanded.

TRBV3-1/TRBV3-2	15	TRBJ1-5	-	-	TGTGCCAGCAGCCAAAGTGTGAATGAGGGTCAGCCCCAGCATTTT	CASSQSVNEGQPQHF
TRBV5-8	15	TRBJ2-7	TRBD1	-	TGTGCCAGCAGGCGTGGGACAGGGGAGGGCTACGAGCAGTACTTC	CASRRGTGEGYEQYF
TRBV5-6	14	TRBJ2-3	-	-	TGTGCCAGCAGCTCAAGCGGAATCACAGATACGCAGTATTTT	CASSSSGITDTQYF
TRBV4-1	16	TRBJ1-5	TRBD1	-	TGCGCCAGCAGCCAAGAACAGGGGGCGAATTTAGGTCCCCAGCATTTT	CASSQEQGANLGPQHF
TRBV5-1	13	TRBJ2-7	-	-	TGCGCCAGCAGCTTGGACGGTAGTTTGGAGCAGTACTTC	CASSLDGSLEQYF
TRBV19	15	TRBJ2-3	TRBD2	few	TGTGCCAGTGGGGGAGCGGGGGGCGTCACAGATACGCAGTATTTT	CASGGAGGVTDTQYF
TRBV15	16	TRBJ2-1	TRBD2	-	TGTGCCACCAGCAGAGAAGGACTAGCGGTATACAATGAGCAGTTCTTC	CATSREGLAVYNEQFF
TRBV29-1	14	TRBJ1-1	-	-	TGCAGCGTTACAAGGGGCCATCAGAACACTGAAGCTTTCTTT	CSVTRGHQNTEAFF
TRBV5-1	15	TRBJ2-5	-	once	TGCGCCAGCAGCTTGATGGCGCGGGGTGGGGAGACCCAGTACTTC	CASSLMARGGETQYF
TRBV6-5	15	TRBJ1-2	TRBD1	-	TGTGCCAGCACCTCCCTCGGGGGACAGTCAGAGGGCTACACCTTC	CASTSLGGQSEGYTF
TRBV5-1	13	TRBJ2-7	-	once	TGCGCCAGCACCCATGTCGTAGGAGCCGAGCAGTACTTC	CASTHVVGAEQYF
TRBV4-2	14	TRBJ1-1	-	-	TGTGCCAGCAGCCAAGATCTGGACATATCTGAAGCTTTCTTT	CASSQDLDISEAFF
TRBV9	16	TRBJ2-5	TRBD2	few	TGTGCCAGCAGCGTAAGTCCTAGCGGGGATGGAGAGACCCAGTACTTC	CASSVSPSGDGETQYF
TRBV6-5	15	TRBJ2-7	TRBD1	few	TGTGCCAGCAGTTACTCCGGCAGGGGGCGCAACGAGCAGTACTTC	CASSYSGRGRNEQYF
TRBV2	15	TRBJ2-7	-	-	TGTGCCAGCAGTGAACGGCGGGTATTAGCCTACGAGCAGTACTTC	CASSERRVLAYEQYF
TRBV30	13	TRBJ1-5	TRBD1	-	TGTGCCTGGAACGGACAGGGAGGGCAGCCCCAGCATTTT	CAWNGQGGQPQHF
TRBV5-1	15	TRBJ1-5	TRBD1	-	TGCGCCAGCAGCTTGGGGACAGGGGTTGGACAGCCCCAGCATTTT	CASSLGTGVGQPQHF
TRBV11-1	15	TRBJ2-7	TRBD2	-	TGTGCCAGCAGCCACGGGACTAGCGGGGTCTACGAGCAGTACTTC	CASSHGTSGVYEQYF
TRBV6-5	14	TRBJ1-1	-	-	TGTGCCAGCAGTCCAGCGGGACAGAACACTGAAGCTTTCTTT	CASSPAGQNTEAFF
TRBV9	17	TRBJ2-6	-	-	TGTGCCAGCAGCGTTGGGACATTACTCTCTGGGGCCAACGTCCTGACTTTC	CASSVGTLLSGANVLTF
TRBV15	12	TRBJ1-5	-	few	TGTGCCACCAGCAGAGATTTCAGGTCCCAGCATTTT	CATSRDFRSQHF
TRBV6-6	13	TRBJ2-7	-	once	TGTGCCAGCGCTGGCGGGGTGTCCTACGAGCAGTACTTC	CASAGGVSYEQYF
TRBV11-3	14	TRBJ1-6	-	-	TGTGCCAGCATCCGGGGGGTCTATAATTCACCCCTCCACTTT	CASIRGVYNSPLHF
TRBV25-1	14	TRBJ2-5	-	-	TGTGCCAGCAGTGAAAACAGGGTCCGTGAGACCCAGTACTTC	CASSENRVRETQYF
TRBV18	15	TRBJ2-7	-	-	TGTGCCAGCTCACCAGGGGGACTGAGCTCCTACGAGCAGTACTTC	CASSPGGLSSYEQYF
TRBV27	15	TRBJ1-1	-	-	TGTGCCAGCCGCATGGAACGGGGAAGAGACACTGAAGCTTTCTTT	CASRMERGRDTEAFF
TRBV3-1/TRBV3-2	11	TRBJ1-2	-	-	TGTGCCAGCAGCCTGGAGGGTACCTACACCTTC	CASSLEGTYTF
TRBV19	15	TRBJ1-2	-	few	TGTGCCAGTAGTACCGCGGGGCACCGGAACTATGGCTACACCTTC	CASSTAGHRNYGYTF
TRBV9	16	TRBJ2-1	TRBD1	-	TGTGCCAGCAGCGTAGCAGGGACAGGGGCCCTCAATGAGCAGTTCTTC	CASSVAGTGALNEQFF
TRBV27	14	TRBJ2-2	TRBD2	-	TGTGCCAGCAACCTACTAGCGGGCACCGGGGAGCTGTTTTTT	CASNLLAGTGELFF
TRBV3-1/TRBV3-2	13	TRBJ1-5	-	once	TGTGCCAGCAGCCAGGGACTTTATCAGCCCCAGCATTTT	CASSQGLYQPQHF
TRBV7-9	15	TRBJ1-6	-	few	TGTGCCAGCAGCGGACAAGGATCCCTCACTTCACCCCTCCACTTT	CASSGQGSLTSPLHF
TRBV30	14	TRBJ1-6	-	-	TGTGCCTGGAGGAAACAGGGAAGGGGTTCACCCCTCCACTTT	CAWRKQGRGSPLHF